Sequencing of this TCR beta chain was carried out in a study of spatial heterogeneity in lung cancer. About the study: Consistently, beta-chain sequences turned up in larger numbers than alpha-chain sequences did.

A few counts support this clonotype. Time point denoted: sample taken at primary tumor resection. The authors sequenced whole RNA from tumor, nontumor lung or frozen PBMC without sorting. Germline V gene lookup returns CDR1 LGHNT and CDR2 FRNRAP. The V end was cut by 5 bases, the J end by 7 bases, with 27 bases between. The CDR3 totals 17 residues. The library protocol tagged each TCR cDNA with a unique molecular identifier. One entry per CDR3 protein results from TCRdb running MiXCR on the 5' RACE reads. The table shows more than 75,000 distinct CDR3 sequences, with over 9.5% occurring only once. J is TRBJ2-7 and V is TRBV12-5, with D perhaps assigned TRBD1 or TRBD2 (5 bases each). The sequence came from a male donor with early-stage non-small cell lung cancer. The sample in question was PBMCs, obtained at surgery. The CDR3 nucleotides are TGTGCTAGTGGTCTCCGTCGTCTAGGCGGGTCCCCAGGGGAGCAGTACTTC. Translated, it gives CASGLRRLGGSPGEQYF.